This T cell receptor (beta chain) was obtained from a study of cytomegalovirus exposure and HLA in healthy donors. Study-wide context: Of roughly 360 genotyped donors, 80% to 85% grouped in the Caucasian-associated ancestry cluster.

The PCR was carried out with 60 Vbeta primers and 13 Jbeta primers. Sequenced by immunoSEQ multiplex PCR; TCRdb stores in-frame clones only, minus some. Among over 120,000 clones, approximately 79% were seen once, and the ten largest hold 3.5% to 5%. While unrecorded immune exposures were likely, the donors were nominally healthy when sampled. The CDR3 runs 14 residues. Germline values: CDR1 LGHNA, CDR2 YNFKEQ. The junction had 1 base not matched to a gene; V was cut back by 2 bases and J by 4 bases. This clone has only a few counts. V usage is TRBV4-2 and J usage is TRBJ2-7; the match to TRBD1 covers 11 bases. This TCR was sampled from a man younger than 30 in good health and CMV-seropositive. Sequenced sample: PBMCs. CDR3 loop: CASSQRDRGYEQYF. Written as DNA, the CDR3 is TGTGCCAGCAGCCAAAGGGACAGGGGGTACGAGCAGTACTTC.